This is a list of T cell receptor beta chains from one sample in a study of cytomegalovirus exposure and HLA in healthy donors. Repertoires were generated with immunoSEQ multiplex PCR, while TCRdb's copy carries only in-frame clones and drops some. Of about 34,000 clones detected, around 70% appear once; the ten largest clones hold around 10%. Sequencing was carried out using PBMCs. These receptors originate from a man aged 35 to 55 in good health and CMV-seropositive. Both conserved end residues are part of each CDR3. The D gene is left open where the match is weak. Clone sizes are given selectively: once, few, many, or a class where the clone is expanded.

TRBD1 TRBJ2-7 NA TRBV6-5 CASTSDRGYEQYF TGTGCCAGCACTTCAGACAGGGGGTACGAGCAGTACTTC
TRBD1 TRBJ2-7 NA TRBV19 CASSGQGAGEQYF TGTGCCAGTTCGGGACAGGGGGCGGGAGAGCAGTACTTC
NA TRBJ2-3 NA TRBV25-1 CASAHTLSTDTQYF TGTGCCAGCGCTCACACCCTTAGCACAGATACGCAGTATTTT
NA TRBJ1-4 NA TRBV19 CASSPSGGGRGDEKLFF TGTGCCAGTAGTCCCAGCGGCGGGGGAAGGGGAGACGAAAAACTGTTTTTT
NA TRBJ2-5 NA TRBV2 CASRKGLGAETQYF TGTGCCAGCAGGAAGGGGCTAGGGGCGGAGACCCAGTACTTC
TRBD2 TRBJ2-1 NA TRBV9 CASSASGTSVNEQFF TGTGCCAGCAGCGCCTCCGGGACTAGCGTCAATGAGCAGTTCTTC
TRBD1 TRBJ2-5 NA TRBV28 CASSLVDREETQYF TGTGCCAGCAGTTTAGTGGACAGGGAAGAGACCCAGTACTTC
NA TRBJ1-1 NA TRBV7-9 CASSLFTGGRSNTEAFF TGTGCCAGCAGCTTATTTACCGGAGGGAGGTCGAACACTGAAGCTTTCTTT
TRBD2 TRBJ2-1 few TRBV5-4 CASSLELAGYNEQFF TGTGCCAGCAGCTTGGAGCTAGCGGGGTACAATGAGCAGTTCTTC
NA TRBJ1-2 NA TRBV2 CASDRGAGYTF TGTGCCAGCGACCGGGGAGCTGGCTACACCTTC
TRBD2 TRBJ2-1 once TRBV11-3 CASSLSSGGSDEQFF TGTGCCAGCAGCTTATCTTCGGGGGGTTCCGATGAGCAGTTCTTC
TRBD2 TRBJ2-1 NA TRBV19 CASSIGTSGGQFF TGTGCCAGTAGTATAGGGACTAGCGGGGGGCAGTTCTTC
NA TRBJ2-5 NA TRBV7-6 CASSQEEAQYF TGTGCCAGCAGCCAAGAAGAGGCCCAGTACTTC
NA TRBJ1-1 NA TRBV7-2 CASSLAQNTEAFF TGTGCCAGCAGCTTGGCACAGAACACTGAAGCTTTCTTT
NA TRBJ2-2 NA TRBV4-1 CASSRSGGELFF TGCGCCAGCAGCCGATCGGGCGGGGAGCTGTTTTTT
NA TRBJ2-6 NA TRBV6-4 CASSPGAGANVLTF TGTGCCAGCAGTCCGGGAGCTGGGGCCAACGTCCTGACTTTC
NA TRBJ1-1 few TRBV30 CAWSVQGIRTEAFF TGTGCCTGGAGTGTTCAGGGGATTCGGACTGAAGCTTTCTTT
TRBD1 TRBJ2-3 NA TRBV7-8 CASSSGTGGTDTQYF TGTGCCAGCAGCTCAGGGACAGGGGGCACAGATACGCAGTATTTT
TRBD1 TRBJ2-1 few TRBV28 CASSPWGQGAYEQFF TGTGCCAGCAGTCCCTGGGGACAGGGGGCCTATGAGCAGTTCTTC
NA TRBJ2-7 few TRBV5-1 CASRSLAASSYEQYF TGCGCCAGCAGATCGCTCGCAGCGAGCTCCTACGAGCAGTACTTC
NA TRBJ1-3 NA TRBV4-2 CASSQAADGNTIYF TGTGCCAGCAGCCAAGCGGCGGATGGAAACACCATATATTTT
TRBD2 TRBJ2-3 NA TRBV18 CASSPVAGGALGDTQYF TGTGCCAGCTCACCCGTGGCGGGGGGCGCCCTAGGAGATACGCAGTATTTT
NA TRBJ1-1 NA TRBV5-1 CASSRDTEAFF TGCGCCAGCAGTCGGGACACTGAAGCTTTCTTT
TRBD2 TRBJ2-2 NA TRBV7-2 CASSLGSLAGKTGELFF TGTGCCAGCAGCTTAGGTAGCCTAGCGGGCAAGACCGGGGAGCTGTTTTTT